This record looks at one T cell receptor beta chain sequence and its context. Libraries were prepared by immunoSEQ multiplex PCR; TCRdb keeps only in-frame clonotypes and omits some of them. The table has about 300,000 clones, roughly 88% seen once. The data belong to a study of blood T cell repertoires in COVID-19. Study-level background: Sample material is recorded as cDNA or gDNA derived from T cells, B-cell-depleted T cells, or PBMCs.

The CDR3 covers 15 residues. CDR1 and CDR2 (germline): SGHAT, FQDESV (reference sequence). With V trimmed by 5 bases and J by 4 bases, 7 bases remained unmatched. The sequence was collected from a woman aged 45-65 years with acute or convalescent COVID-19. The chain joins TRBV11-1 to TRBJ2-7; 11 positions agree with TRBD2. Sequenced sample: peripheral blood. CDR3 amino acids: CASSPLAGANYEQYF. As DNA, the CDR3 is TGTGCCAGCAGCCCACTAGCGGGAGCCAATTACGAGCAGTACTTC.